What follows are 16 T cell receptor beta chains derived from one specimen sequenced in a study of T cell responses to AZD1222 COVID-19 vaccine. Clones were read by immunoSEQ multiplex PCR, and TCRdb kept only the in-frame ones, dropping some. The table has 130,000 or so clones, approximately 94% seen once. The material sequenced was peripheral blood, taken on day 0 of AZD1222 vaccination. The receptors shown here come from an adult in good health.

V is TRBV6-5 and J is TRBJ2-3; TRBD2 is a possible D gene (6 bases). CDR1 is MNHEY and CDR2 is SVGAGI in the germline V gene. This CDR3 is 16 amino acids long. Trimming took off 0 bases at V and 3 bases at J, with 13 bases between the two ends. CDR3: CASSYSKTGVTDTQYF. CDR3 DNA sequence: TGTGCCAGCAGTTACTCGAAAACGGGGGTGACAGATACGCAGTATTTT.

The sample holds one count of this clone. The rearrangement joins TRBV15 to TRBJ2-3; tentatively, D is TRBD1 (6 bases). CDR1 is LNHNV, CDR2 YYDKDF, per germline (reference sequence). The V end lost 1 base, the J end lost 5 bases, and 13 bases lay between the germline ends. This CDR3 is built from 15 residues. As DNA, the CDR3 is TGTGCCACCAGCAGAGCCCAGGACAGCGGAGATACGCAGTATTTT. Encoded protein: CATSRAQDSGDTQYF.

This clone was picked up one time. This chain joins TRBV25-1 and TRBJ2-4; TRBD1 might be the D (5 bases). There are 14 residues in the CDR3. Per the germline V gene, CDR1 is MGHDK and CDR2 is SYGVNS. The V gene lost 6 bases and the J gene lost 8 bases, with 17 bases spanning the gap. CDR3 sequence (DNA): TGTGCCAGCAGCGACGTTCATTCAGGGTACATTCAGTACTTC. The encoded protein is CASSDVHSGYIQYF.

The rearrangement joins TRBV12-3 or TRBV12-4 to TRBJ1-2; 9 bases line up with TRBD1. V shed 6 bases and J 6 bases; nucleotides not matched to a gene: 5. CDR3 length: 13 residues. The CDR3 loop is CASRIQGADGYTF. CDR3 coding DNA: TGTGCCAGCAGAATACAGGGGGCAGATGGCTACACCTTC.

The rearrangement joins TRBV18 to TRBJ1-1; no definite D call. Germline-derived CDR1 and CDR2 are KGHSH and LQKENI. Trimming pared 5 bases from V and 3 bases from J, leaving 13 bases between. The CDR3 extends over 14 amino acids. Written as DNA, the CDR3 is TGTGCCAGCTCAGCGACCCGGCTGGACACTGAAGCTTTCTTT. Translating it yields CASSATRLDTEAFF.

The chain recombines TRBV27 with TRBJ2-1, with TRBD2 identical over 8 bases. The ends lost 7 bases at V and 10 bases at J; junction bases unmatched: 6. From germline, CDR1 is MNHEY and CDR2 SMNVEV (reference sequence). The CDR3 consists of 12 residues. The CDR3 protein is CASTPRGGEQFF. CDR3 nucleotide sequence: TGTGCCAGCACCCCCCGGGGGGGCGAGCAGTTCTTC.

This clone has more than one count but fewer than ten. This chain joins TRBV25-1 and TRBJ1-2, with D possibly being TRBD1 (5 bases). Trimming took off 6 bases at V and 1 base at J, with 9 bases between the two ends. CDR1 is MGHDK and CDR2 is SYGVNS in the germline V gene. The CDR3 covers 13 residues. CDR3 sequence (DNA): TGTGCCAGCAGGGGGCTAAATAACTATGGCTACACCTTC. Translating gives CASRGLNNYGYTF.

The J gene is TRBJ1-2, the V gene TRBV2; a weak D match, TRBD1 (5 bases). Germline assignment: CDR1 SNHLY and CDR2 FYNNEI. V lost 5 bases and J lost 4, with 14 bases in between. This CDR3 is built from 14 residues. CDR3 region: CASSLGARVYGYTF. In DNA, the CDR3 is TGTGCCAGCAGTCTAGGGGCGCGGGTCTATGGCTACACCTTC.

V usage is TRBV7-6 and J usage is TRBJ2-4, with D hard to call. The CDR3 sequence is 14 residues long. Germline-derived CDR1 and CDR2 are SGHVS and FNYEAQ. The V gene lost 6 bases and the J gene lost 8 bases, with 17 bases spanning the gap. CDR3 nucleotides: TGTGCCAGCAGAGGGCAGTTCCCAAATGACATTCAGTACTTC. Amino acid sequence: CASRGQFPNDIQYF.

This clone came up once. The sample carries other DNA sequences with the same CDR3. This chain uses TRBV24-1 with TRBJ1-2; 10 bases line up with TRBD1. The CDR3 covers 15 residues. CDR1 is KGHDR, CDR2 SFDVKD, per germline. With V trimmed by 4 bases and J by 4 bases, 5 bases remained unmatched. CDR3 residues: CATSDPGQGIYGYTF. The CDR3 region has the DNA TGTGCCACCAGTGACCCGGGACAGGGGATCTATGGCTACACCTTC.

The chain links TRBV18 to TRBJ2-7; 7 bases line up with TRBD2. Germline assignment: CDR1 KGHSH and CDR2 LQKENI. V dropped 5 bases and J dropped 5; count of bases not matched to a gene: 3. CDR3 length: 12 amino acids. In nucleotides, the CDR3 is TGTGCCAGCTCAGGCGGGAGCCACGAGCAGTACTTC. The encoded protein is CASSGGSHEQYF.

This chain connects TRBV5-1 to TRBJ2-2, with D unclear. This CDR3 has 15 residues. V was pared by 5 bases and J by 4 bases, with 15 bases between. CDR1 and CDR2 (germline): SGHRS, YFSETQ. The CDR3 DNA is TGCGCCAGCAGTAAGGAGAGCTCCTCCACCGGGGAGCTGTTTTTT. This codes for CASSKESSSTGELFF.

The chain uses TRBV28 and TRBJ1-1; D is uncertain. Germline CDR1 reads MDHEN; CDR2 reads SYDVKM. V shed 4 bases and J shed 5 bases, with 11 bases lying between them. The CDR3 loop spans 13 amino acids. The CDR3: CASSSSGVTEAFF. The CDR3 DNA sequence: TGTGCCAGCAGTTCTAGTGGAGTAACTGAAGCTTTCTTT.

The chain combines TRBV7-3 with TRBJ1-1; D gene ambiguous. From germline, CDR1 is SGHTA and CDR2 FQGTGA. Trimming removed 0 bases at V and 11 bases at J, with 13 bases between. The CDR3 runs 13 residues. The CDR3 DNA is TGTGCCAGCAGCTTAACATTATCGGGAGAGGCTTTCTTT. Amino acid sequence: CASSLTLSGEAFF.

The chain is built from TRBV4-1 and TRBJ1-2, with 8 positions matching TRBD1. This CDR3 is built from 15 residues. V shed 0 bases and J 5 bases; nucleotides not matched to a gene: 5. Germline assignment: CDR1 MGHRA and CDR2 YSYEKL. The CDR3 DNA sequence: TGCGCCAGCAGCCAAGAAGGGACAGGAGCATATGGCTACACCTTC. This gives the protein CASSQEGTGAYGYTF.

The chain joins TRBV7-2 to TRBJ1-2, with 11 positions matching TRBD1. The CDR3 is 14 residues long. Per germline, CDR1 SGHTA and CDR2 FQGNSA. The V and J ends lost 5 bases and 5 bases, in that order; junction bases with no gene match: 4. This CDR3 is CASSAGQGAYGYTF. DNA for the CDR3: TGTGCCAGCAGCGCCGGACAGGGGGCGTATGGCTACACCTTC.